Described below is a single T cell receptor beta chain sequence and its context. Method: immunoSEQ multiplex PCR; TCRdb's copy keeps in-frame clones and lacks some. The sample carries 77,000 or so clones, roughly four fifths recorded once. These data are taken from a study of OX40 agonist ivuxolimab in advanced cancers. Turning to the study itself: Patients enrolled in dose escalation were diagnosed with hepatocellular carcinoma, melanoma, renal cell or head and neck cancer.

Trimming took 5 bases from V and 2 from J; bases not matched to a gene: 5. The CDR3 length is 14 residues. Germline V lookup: CDR1 MNHNY, CDR2 SVGAGI (reference sequence). The chain employs TRBV6-6 and TRBJ2-5, with 7 bases matching TRBD1. Sequencing used CD4+ or CD8+ T cells sorted from blood, obtained in a trial of the OX40 agonist ivuxolimab. The receptor was isolated from an adult with an advanced solid tumor such as melanoma, head and neck, liver or kidney cancer. CDR3 nucleotides: TGTGCCAGCAGTCCGACAGGGAGTCAAGAGACCCAGTACTTC. Translation gives CASSPTGSQETQYF.